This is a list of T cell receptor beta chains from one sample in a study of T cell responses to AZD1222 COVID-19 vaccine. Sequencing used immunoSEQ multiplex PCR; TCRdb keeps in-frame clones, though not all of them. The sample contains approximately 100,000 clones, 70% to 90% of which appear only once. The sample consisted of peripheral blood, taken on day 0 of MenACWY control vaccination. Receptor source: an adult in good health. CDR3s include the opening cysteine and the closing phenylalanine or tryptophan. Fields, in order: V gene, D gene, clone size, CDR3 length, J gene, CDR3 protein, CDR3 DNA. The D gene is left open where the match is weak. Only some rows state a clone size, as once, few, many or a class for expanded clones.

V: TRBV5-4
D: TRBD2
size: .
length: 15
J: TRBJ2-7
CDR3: CASSLGLAGGYEQYF
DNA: TGTGCCAGCAGCTTAGGACTAGCGGGGGGGTACGAGCAGTACTTC

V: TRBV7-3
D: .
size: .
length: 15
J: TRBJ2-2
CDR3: CASRFTGSMAGELFF
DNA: TGTGCCAGCAGATTCACAGGGTCTATGGCCGGGGAGCTGTTTTTT

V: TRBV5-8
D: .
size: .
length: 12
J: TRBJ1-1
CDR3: CASSFLNTEAFF
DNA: TGTGCCAGCAGCTTTTTGAACACTGAAGCTTTCTTT

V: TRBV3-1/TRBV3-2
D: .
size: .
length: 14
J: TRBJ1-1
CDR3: CASSQDEWNTEAFF
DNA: TGTGCCAGCAGCCAAGATGAGTGGAACACTGAAGCTTTCTTT

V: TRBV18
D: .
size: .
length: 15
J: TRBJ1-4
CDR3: CASSPTWQEDEKLFF
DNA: TGTGCCAGCTCACCTACGTGGCAGGAGGATGAAAAACTGTTTTTT

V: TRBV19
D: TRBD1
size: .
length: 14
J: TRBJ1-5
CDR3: CASNLDRGGQPQHF
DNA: TGTGCCAGTAATCTAGACAGGGGTGGACAGCCCCAGCATTTT

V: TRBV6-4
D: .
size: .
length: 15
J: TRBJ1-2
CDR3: CASSVPPRRAYGYTF
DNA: TGTGCCAGCAGTGTCCCACCCCGTCGGGCCTATGGCTACACCTTC

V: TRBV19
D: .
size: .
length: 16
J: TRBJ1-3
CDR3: CASSISGGASGNTIYF
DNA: TGTGCCAGTAGTATTTCGGGGGGGGCCTCTGGAAACACCATATATTTT

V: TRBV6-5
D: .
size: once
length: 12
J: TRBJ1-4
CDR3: CASKNGGEKLFF
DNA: TGTGCCAGCAAAAACGGGGGTGAAAAACTGTTTTTT

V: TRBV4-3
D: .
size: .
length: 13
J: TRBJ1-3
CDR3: CASSPLPGNTIYF
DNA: TGCGCCAGCAGCCCACTTCCCGGAAACACCATATATTTT

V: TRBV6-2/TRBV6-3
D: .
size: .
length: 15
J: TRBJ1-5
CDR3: CASSPQGRGNQPQHF
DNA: TGTGCCAGCAGTCCACAGGGCCGGGGCAATCAGCCCCAGCATTTT

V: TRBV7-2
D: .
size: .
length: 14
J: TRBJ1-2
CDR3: CASSSGVGSYGYTF
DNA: TGTGCCAGCAGCTCCGGGGTGGGGAGCTATGGCTACACCTTC

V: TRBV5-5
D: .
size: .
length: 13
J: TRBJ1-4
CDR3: CASSPAGVEKLFF
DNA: TGTGCCAGCAGCCCGGCCGGGGTTGAAAAACTGTTTTTT

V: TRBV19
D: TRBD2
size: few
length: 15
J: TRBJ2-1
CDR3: CASSLGTSGSNEQFF
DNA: TGTGCCAGTAGCCTCGGGACTAGCGGGAGCAATGAGCAGTTCTTC

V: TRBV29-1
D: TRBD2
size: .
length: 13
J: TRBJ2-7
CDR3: CSVEGLAAYEQYF
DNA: TGCAGCGTTGAAGGACTAGCGGCCTACGAGCAGTACTTC

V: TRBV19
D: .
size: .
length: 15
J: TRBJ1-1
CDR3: CASSLQGIVNTEAFF
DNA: TGTGCCAGTAGTCTCCAGGGAATCGTGAACACTGAAGCTTTCTTT

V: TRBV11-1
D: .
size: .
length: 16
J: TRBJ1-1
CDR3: CASSLDTGRVRTEAFF
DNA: TGTGCCAGCAGCTTAGATACAGGCAGGGTTCGGACTGAAGCTTTCTTT

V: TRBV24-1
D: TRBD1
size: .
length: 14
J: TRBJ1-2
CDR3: CATSDRTGKNGYTF
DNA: TGTGCCACCAGTGATAGGACAGGGAAAAATGGCTACACCTTC

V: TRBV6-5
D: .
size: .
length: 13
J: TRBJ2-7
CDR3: CASSYSTRYEQYF
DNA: TGTGCCAGCAGTTACTCGACTCGCTACGAGCAGTACTTC

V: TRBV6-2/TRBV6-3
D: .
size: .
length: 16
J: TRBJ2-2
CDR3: CASSSDGDRNTGELFF
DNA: TGTGCCAGCAGCTCCGACGGGGATCGTAATACCGGGGAGCTGTTTTTT

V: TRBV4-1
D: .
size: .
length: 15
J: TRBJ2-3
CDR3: CASSQGGTNTDTQYF
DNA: TGCGCCAGCAGCCAAGGGGGGACGAACACAGATACGCAGTATTTT

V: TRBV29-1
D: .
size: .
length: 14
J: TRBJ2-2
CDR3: CSVAKGQNTGELFF
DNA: TGCAGCGTCGCTAAGGGGCAGAACACCGGGGAGCTGTTTTTT

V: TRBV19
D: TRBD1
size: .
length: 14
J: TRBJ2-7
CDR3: CAILRDRDSYEQYF
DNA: TGTGCCATACTCCGGGACAGGGACTCCTACGAGCAGTACTTC

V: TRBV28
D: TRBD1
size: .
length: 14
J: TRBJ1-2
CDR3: CASTGWQGGHGYTF
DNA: TGTGCCAGCACAGGCTGGCAGGGGGGTCATGGCTACACCTTC

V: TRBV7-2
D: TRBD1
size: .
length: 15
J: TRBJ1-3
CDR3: CASSFNRDSGNTIYF
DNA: TGTGCCAGCAGCTTTAATCGGGACAGTGGAAACACCATATATTTT

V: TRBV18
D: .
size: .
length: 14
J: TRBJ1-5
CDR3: CASSPTGGHQPQHF
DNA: TGTGCCAGCTCACCTACTGGGGGTCATCAGCCCCAGCATTTT

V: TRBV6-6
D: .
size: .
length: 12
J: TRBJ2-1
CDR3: CASDEGYNEQFF
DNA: TGTGCCAGCGATGAGGGGTACAATGAGCAGTTCTTC

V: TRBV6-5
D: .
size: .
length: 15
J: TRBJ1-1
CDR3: CASSLSSTTNTEAFF
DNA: TGTGCCAGCAGCCTTTCATCGACTACTAACACTGAAGCTTTCTTT

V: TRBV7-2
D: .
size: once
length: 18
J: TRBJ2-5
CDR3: CASSLVVWPKGTGETQYF
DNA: TGTGCCAGCAGCTTGGTGGTTTGGCCCAAGGGCACCGGGGAGACCCAGTACTTC

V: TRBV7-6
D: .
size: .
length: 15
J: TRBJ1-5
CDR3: CASSLRQGLHQPQHF
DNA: TGTGCCAGCAGCTTGAGGCAAGGGCTGCATCAGCCCCAGCATTTT

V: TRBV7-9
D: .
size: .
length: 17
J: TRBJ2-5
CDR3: CASSSYRGGGGQGTQYF
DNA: TGTGCCAGCAGCTCCTATAGAGGGGGAGGCGGCCAGGGGACCCAGTACTTC

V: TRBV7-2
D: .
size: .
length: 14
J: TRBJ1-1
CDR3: CASSLRGGGTEAFF
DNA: TGTGCCAGCAGCTTAAGGGGGGGTGGCACTGAAGCTTTCTTT

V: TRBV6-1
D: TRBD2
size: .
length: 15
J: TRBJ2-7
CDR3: CASSEWGGRAYEQYF
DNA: TGTGCCAGCAGTGAATGGGGGGGAAGGGCCTACGAGCAGTACTTC

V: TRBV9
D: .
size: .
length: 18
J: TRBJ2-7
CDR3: CASSEGSLSGQWTYEQYF
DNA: TGTGCCAGCAGCGAGGGATCCTTGAGTGGACAGTGGACCTACGAGCAGTACTTC

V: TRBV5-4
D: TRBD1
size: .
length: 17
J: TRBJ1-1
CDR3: CASSGGTVRQFNTEAFF
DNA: TGTGCCAGCAGCGGAGGGACAGTGAGACAGTTTAACACTGAAGCTTTCTTT

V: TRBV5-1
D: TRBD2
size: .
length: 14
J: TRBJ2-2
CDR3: CASSIGLDAGELFF
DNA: TGCGCCAGCAGCATAGGACTAGATGCCGGGGAGCTGTTTTTT